This TCR beta chain came from a study of beta chain features in type 1 diabetes. Broader study findings: No resolution was reached here on whether HLA type influences TCRB rearrangement.

Notes on this clone: Its target is unknown.

The CDR3 sequence is 13 residues long. The germline V gene encodes CDR1 LGHNA and CDR2 YNFKEQ. The V and J ends lost 0 bases and 9 bases respectively, with 9 bases between them. Sorted CD4+ subsets: naive, central memory, regulatory, stem cell-like memory (CD45RO/CCR7/CD25/CD127/CD95/CD27 panel). Every bit of the isolated RNA underwent reverse transcription, so sequencing read expressed TCRB transcripts. Sequencing used immunoSEQ multiplex PCR; TCRdb keeps in-frame clones, though not all of them. Of about 240,000 clones in the sample, 27% are singletons; the top ten hold roughly 4.1%. The origin of this receptor is a man aged 25 to 40 in good health. Sequencing was done on a sample of central memory CD4+ T cells from blood. The V gene is TRBV4-2, the J gene TRBJ2-1; D call uncertain. In DNA, the CDR3 is TGTGCCAGCAGCCAAGATCGTCTAGGTGAGCAGTTCTTC. Translation: CASSQDRLGEQFF.